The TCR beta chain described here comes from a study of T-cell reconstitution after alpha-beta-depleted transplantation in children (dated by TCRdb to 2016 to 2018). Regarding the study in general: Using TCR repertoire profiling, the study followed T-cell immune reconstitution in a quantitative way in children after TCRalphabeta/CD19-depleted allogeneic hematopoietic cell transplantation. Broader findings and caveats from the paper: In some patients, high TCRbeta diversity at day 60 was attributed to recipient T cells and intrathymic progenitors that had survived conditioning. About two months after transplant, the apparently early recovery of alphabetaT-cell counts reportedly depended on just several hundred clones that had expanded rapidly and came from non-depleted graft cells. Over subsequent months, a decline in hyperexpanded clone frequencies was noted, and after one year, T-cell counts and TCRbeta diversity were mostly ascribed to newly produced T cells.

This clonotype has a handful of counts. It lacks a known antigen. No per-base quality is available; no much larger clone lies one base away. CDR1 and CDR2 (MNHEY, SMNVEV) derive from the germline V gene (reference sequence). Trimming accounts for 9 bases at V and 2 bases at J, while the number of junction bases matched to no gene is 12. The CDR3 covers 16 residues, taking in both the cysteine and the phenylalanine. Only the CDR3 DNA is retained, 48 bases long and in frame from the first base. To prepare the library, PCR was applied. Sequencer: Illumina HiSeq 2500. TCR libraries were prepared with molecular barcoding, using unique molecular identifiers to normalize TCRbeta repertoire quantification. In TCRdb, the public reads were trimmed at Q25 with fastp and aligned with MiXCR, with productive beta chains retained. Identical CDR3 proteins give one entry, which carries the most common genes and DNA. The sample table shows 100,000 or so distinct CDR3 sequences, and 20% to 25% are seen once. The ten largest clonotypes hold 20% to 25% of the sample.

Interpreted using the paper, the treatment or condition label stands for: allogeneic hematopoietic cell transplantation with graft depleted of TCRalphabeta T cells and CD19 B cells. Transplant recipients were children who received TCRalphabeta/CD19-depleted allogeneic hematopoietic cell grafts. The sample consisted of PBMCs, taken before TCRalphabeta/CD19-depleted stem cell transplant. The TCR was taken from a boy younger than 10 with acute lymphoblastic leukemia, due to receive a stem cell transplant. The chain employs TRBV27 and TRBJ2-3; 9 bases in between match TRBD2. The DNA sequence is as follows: TGTGCCAGTAACCCCCAGGGGGGACTAGCCACAGATACGCAGTATTTT. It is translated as CASNPQGGLATDTQYF.